This T cell receptor beta chain was recorded in a study of T cell responses to AZD1222 COVID-19 vaccine. Study-level results: Dominant at 160-218 and 743-854, vaccine-associated CD4 TCRs also spanned spike.

Using immunoSEQ multiplex PCR, the repertoire was profiled, and TCRdb retains in-frame clones only, with some absent. The sample includes about 88,000 clones, 90% of them seen just once. Remarks on this clone: Its matching antigen is unknown.

CDR3 length equals 13 residues. Germline CDR1 MNHEY, CDR2 SMNVEV (reference sequence). The ends were cut back, 5 bases at V and 15 bases at J, with 20 bases in the middle. This rearrangement joins TRBV27 to TRBJ1-5; D not resolved. Sequenced here: peripheral blood, sampled 28 days after the second AZD1222 dose. This sequence was found in an adult who received the AZD1222 COVID-19 vaccine. CDR3: CASSPTLPGKVHF. The CDR3 region has the DNA TGTGCCAGCAGTCCCACCCTCCCGGGGAAGGTGCATTTT.